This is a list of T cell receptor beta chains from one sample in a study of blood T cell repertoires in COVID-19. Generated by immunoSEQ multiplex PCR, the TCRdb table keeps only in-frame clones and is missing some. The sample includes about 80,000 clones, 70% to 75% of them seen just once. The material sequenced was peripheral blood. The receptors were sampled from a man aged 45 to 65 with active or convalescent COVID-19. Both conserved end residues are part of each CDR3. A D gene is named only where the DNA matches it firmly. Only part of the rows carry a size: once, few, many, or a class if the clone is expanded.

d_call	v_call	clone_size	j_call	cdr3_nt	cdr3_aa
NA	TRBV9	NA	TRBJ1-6	TGTGCCAGCAGCCCCGGAGGGTCCTATAATTCACCCCTCCACTTT	CASSPGGSYNSPLHF
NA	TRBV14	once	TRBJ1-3	TGTGCCAGCCGGGTAGGGGGCTCTGGAAACACCATATATTTT	CASRVGGSGNTIYF
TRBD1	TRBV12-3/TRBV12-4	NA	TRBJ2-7	TGTGCCAGCAGTGAGACAGGGCAACACGAGCGGTACTTC	CASSETGQHERYF
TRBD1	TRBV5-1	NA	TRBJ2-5	TGCGCCAGCAGCTCGACAGGGGGCGGAGAGACCCAGTACTTC	CASSSTGGGETQYF
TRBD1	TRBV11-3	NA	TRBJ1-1	TGTGCCAGCAGCCCCGGACAGGGGGGGGAAGCTTTCTTT	CASSPGQGGEAFF
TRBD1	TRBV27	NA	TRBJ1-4	TGTGCCAGCAGTCCTTCCGGGACAGGGGGTTTTTCGACTAATGAAAAACTGTTTTTT	CASSPSGTGGFSTNEKLFF
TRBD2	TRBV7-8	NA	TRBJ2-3	TGTGCCAGCAGCTTAAATTGGGCTAGCGGAAGCACAGATACGCAGTATTTT	CASSLNWASGSTDTQYF
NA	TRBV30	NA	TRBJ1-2	TGTGCCTGGAGTGTAAGAGGGTGGGGCTATGGCTACACCTTC	CAWSVRGWGYGYTF
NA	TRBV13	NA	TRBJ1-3	TGTGCCAGCAGCCAGGGAGGGTCTGGAAACACCATATATTTT	CASSQGGSGNTIYF
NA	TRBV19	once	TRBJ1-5	TGTGCCAGTAGTATCATGGGTGGAGGGCGGTTACCACAGCCCCAGCATTTT	CASSIMGGGRLPQPQHF
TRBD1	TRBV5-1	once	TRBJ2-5	TGCGCCAGCAGCCCGACAGGGGGGGGTGAGACCCAGTACTTC	CASSPTGGGETQYF
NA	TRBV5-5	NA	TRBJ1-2	TGTGCCAGCAGCTTACCGCGGGCCCCCTATGGCTACACCTTC	CASSLPRAPYGYTF